This TCR beta chain was identified during a study of PD-1 blockade in classical Hodgkin lymphoma. Whole-study findings and limits: Baseline TCR diversity was reportedly lower in newly diagnosed patients than healthy donors.

The method was immunoSEQ multiplex PCR; TCRdb's version includes in-frame clones alone and lacks a portion of them. The sample includes 11,000 or so clones, around 82% seen only once; the top ten take about 38%. Details on this clone: Its antigen is unknown.

Each patient relapsed following autologous stem cell transplantation, and prior brentuximab vedotin exposure differed. CD8+ T cell isolation from thawed PBMCs was performed by magnetic negative selection. The specimen was CD8+ T cells from blood, collected at baseline. The receptor was isolated from a human donor with classical Hodgkin lymphoma.

CDR3 in DNA: TGTGCCAGCTCAGGGATGAATGAGCAGTTCTTC. Residues: CASSGMNEQFF. The chain couples TRBV19 to TRBJ2-1; maybe TRBD1 (5 bases). CDR1 and CDR2 from the germline V gene are LNHDA and SQIVND (reference sequence). CDR3 length equals 11 residues. V lost 9 bases, J lost 7 bases, and 10 bases lay in between.